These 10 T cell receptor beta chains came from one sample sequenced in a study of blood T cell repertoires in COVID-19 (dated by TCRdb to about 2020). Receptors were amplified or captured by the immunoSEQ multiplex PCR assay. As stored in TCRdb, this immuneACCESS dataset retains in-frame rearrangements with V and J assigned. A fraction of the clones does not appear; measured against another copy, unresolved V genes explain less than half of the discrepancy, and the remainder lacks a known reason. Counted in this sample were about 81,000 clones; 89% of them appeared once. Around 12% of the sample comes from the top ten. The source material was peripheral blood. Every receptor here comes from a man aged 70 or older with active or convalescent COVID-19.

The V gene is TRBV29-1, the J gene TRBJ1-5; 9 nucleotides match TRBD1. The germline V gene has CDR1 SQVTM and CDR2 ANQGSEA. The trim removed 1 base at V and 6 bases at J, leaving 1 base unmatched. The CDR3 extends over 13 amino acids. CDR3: CSVEGQGGQPQHF. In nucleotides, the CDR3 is TGCAGCGTTGAAGGACAGGGGGGTCAGCCCCAGCATTTT.

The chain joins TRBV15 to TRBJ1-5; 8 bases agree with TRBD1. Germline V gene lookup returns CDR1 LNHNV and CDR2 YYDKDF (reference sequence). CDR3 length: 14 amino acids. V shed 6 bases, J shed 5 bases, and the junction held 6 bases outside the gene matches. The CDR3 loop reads CATSPDRAYQPQHF. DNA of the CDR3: TGTGCCACCAGTCCGGACAGGGCCTATCAGCCCCAGCATTTT.

This CDR3 is CASRGPTGNYGYTF. The CDR3 DNA follows: TGTGCCAGCAGGGGCCCAACAGGCAACTATGGCTACACCTTC. The chain employs TRBV5-4 and TRBJ1-2; maybe TRBD1 (5 bases). V gave up 5 bases and J gave up 2 bases, with 13 bases separating them. This CDR3 comprises 14 residues. The germline V gene has CDR1 SGHNT and CDR2 YYREEE (reference sequence).

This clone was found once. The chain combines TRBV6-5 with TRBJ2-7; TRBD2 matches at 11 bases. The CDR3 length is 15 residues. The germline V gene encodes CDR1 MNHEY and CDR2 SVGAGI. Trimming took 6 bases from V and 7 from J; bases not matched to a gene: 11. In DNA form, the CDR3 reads TGTGCCAGCAGGGGACTAGCGGACTACGCTCGGGAGCAGTACTTC. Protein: CASRGLADYAREQYF.

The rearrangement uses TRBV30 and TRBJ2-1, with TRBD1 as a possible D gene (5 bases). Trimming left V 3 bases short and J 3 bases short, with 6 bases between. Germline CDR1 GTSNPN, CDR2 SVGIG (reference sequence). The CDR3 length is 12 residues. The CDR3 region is CAWRQDYNEQFF. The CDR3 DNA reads TGTGCCTGGAGACAGGACTACAATGAGCAGTTCTTC.

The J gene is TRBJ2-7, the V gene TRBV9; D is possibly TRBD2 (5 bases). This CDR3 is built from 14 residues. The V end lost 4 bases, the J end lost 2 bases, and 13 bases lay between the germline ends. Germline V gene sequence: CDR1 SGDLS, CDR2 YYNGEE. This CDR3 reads CASSPRTYTYEQYF. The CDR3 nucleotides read TGTGCCAGCAGCCCTCGGACTTATACCTACGAGCAGTACTTC.

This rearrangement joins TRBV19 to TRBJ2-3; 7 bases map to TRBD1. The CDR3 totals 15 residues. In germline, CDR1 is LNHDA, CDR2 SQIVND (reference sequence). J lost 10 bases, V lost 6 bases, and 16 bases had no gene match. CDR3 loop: CASSTDRSVPYPQYF. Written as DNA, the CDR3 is TGTGCCAGTAGCACGGACAGGTCCGTGCCCTATCCGCAGTATTTT.

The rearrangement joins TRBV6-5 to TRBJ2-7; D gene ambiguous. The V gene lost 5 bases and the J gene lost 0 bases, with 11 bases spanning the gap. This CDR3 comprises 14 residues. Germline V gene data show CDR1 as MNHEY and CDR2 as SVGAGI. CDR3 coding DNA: TGTGCCAGCAGTATGACTGACGCCTCCTACGAGCAGTACTTC. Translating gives CASSMTDASYEQYF.

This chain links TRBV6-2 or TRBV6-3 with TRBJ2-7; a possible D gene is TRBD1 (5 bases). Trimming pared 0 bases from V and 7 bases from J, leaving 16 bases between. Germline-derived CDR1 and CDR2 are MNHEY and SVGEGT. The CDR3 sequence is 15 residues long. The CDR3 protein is CASSYSFRDSGEQYF. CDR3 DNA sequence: TGTGCCAGCAGTTACTCGTTCAGGGATTCCGGTGAGCAGTACTTC.

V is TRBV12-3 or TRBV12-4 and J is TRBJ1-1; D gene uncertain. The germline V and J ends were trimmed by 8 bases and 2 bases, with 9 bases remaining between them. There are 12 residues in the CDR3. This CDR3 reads CASGRTNTEAFF. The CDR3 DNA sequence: TGTGCCAGCGGGAGGACCAACACTGAAGCTTTCTTT.